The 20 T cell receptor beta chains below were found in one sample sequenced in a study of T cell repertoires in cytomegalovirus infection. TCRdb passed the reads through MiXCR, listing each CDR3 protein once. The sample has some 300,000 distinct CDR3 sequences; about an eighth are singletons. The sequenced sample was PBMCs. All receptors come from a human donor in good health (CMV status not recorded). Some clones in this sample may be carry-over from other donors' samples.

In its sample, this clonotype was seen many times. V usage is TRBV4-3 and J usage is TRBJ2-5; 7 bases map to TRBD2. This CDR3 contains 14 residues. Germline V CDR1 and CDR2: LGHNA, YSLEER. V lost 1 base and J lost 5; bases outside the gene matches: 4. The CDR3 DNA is TGCGCCAGCAGCCAAGGACTCGGGAGGGAGACCCAGTACTTC. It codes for CASSQGLGRETQYF.

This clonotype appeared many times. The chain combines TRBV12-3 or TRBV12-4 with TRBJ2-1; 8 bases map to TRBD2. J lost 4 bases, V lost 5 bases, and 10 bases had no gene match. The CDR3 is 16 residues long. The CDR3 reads CASSPGSGGPYNEQFF. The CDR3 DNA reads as TGTGCCAGCAGTCCCGGCAGCGGGGGCCCTTACAATGAGCAGTTCTTC.

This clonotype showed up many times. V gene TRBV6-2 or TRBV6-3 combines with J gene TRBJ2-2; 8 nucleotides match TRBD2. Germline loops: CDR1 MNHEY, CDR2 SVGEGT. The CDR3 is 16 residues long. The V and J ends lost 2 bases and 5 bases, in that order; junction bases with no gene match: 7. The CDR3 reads CASSYELAGETGELFF. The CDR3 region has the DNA TGTGCCAGCAGTTACGAGCTAGCGGGTGAAACCGGGGAGCTGTTTTTT.

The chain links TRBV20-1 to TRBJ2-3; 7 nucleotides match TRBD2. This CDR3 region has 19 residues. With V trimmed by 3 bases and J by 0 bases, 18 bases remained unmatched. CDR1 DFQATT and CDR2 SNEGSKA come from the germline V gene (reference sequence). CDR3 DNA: TGCAGTGCTAGCGGGCGCGGGCAGGCCGAAGCGGGAAGCACAGATACGCAGTATTTT. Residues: CSASGRGQAEAGSTDTQYF.

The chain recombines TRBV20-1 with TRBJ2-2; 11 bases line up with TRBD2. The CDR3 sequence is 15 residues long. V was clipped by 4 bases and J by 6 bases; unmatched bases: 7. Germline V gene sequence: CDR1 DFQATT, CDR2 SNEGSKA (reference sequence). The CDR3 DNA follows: TGCAGTGCTACGATGGGGACTAGCGGTTCCGGGGAGCTGTTTTTT. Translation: CSATMGTSGSGELFF.

CDR3 in DNA: TGTGCCACCAGCAGAGGCACGCTAGCGGGAGGAACAGATACGCAGTATTTT. This gives the protein CATSRGTLAGGTDTQYF. This chain links TRBV15 with TRBJ2-3; TRBD2 matches at 11 bases. This CDR3 has 17 amino acids. V trimming: 1 base; J trimming: 3 bases; junction bases outside the gene matches: 6. Germline loops: CDR1 LNHNV, CDR2 YYDKDF (reference sequence).

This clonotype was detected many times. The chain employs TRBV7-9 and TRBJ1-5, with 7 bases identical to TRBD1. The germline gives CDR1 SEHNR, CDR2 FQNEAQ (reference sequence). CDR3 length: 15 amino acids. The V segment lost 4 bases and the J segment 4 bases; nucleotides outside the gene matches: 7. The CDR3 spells CASSSGDSGNQPQHF. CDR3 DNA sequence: TGTGCCAGCAGCTCCGGGGACAGTGGAAATCAGCCCCAGCATTTT.

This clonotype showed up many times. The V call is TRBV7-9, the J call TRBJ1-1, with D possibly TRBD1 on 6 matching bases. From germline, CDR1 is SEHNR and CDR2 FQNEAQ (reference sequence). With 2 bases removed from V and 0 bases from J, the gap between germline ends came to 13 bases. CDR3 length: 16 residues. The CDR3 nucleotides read TGTGCCAGCAGCTTATGGGGAGGGGGAATGAACACTGAAGCTTTCTTT. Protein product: CASSLWGGGMNTEAFF.

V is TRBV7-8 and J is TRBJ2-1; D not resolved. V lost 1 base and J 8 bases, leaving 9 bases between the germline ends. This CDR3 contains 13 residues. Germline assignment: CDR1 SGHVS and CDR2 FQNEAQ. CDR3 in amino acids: CASSLDSAYEQFF. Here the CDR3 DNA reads TGTGCCAGCAGCTTAGATAGTGCCTATGAGCAGTTCTTC.

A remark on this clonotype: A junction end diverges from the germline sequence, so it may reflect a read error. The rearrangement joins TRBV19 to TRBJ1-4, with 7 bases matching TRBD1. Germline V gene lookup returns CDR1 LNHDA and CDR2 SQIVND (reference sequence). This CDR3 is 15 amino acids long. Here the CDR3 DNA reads TGTGCCAGTAGTACCCCACAGGGGACTAATGAAAAGCTGTTTTTT. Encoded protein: CASSTPQGTNEKLFF.

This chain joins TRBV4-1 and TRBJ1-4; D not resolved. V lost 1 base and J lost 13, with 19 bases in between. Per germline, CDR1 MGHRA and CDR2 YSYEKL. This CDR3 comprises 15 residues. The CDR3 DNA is TGCGCCAGCAGCCAAGTAAATATGGGCCAACGTGGACTGTTTTTT. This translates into CASSQVNMGQRGLFF.

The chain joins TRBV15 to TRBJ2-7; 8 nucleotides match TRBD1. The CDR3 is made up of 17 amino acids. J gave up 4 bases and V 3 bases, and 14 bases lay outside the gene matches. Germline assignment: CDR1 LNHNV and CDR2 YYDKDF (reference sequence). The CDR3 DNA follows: TGTGCCACCAGCAGTATCCTCCGCAGGACAGGGACGTACGAGCAGTACTTC. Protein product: CATSSILRRTGTYEQYF.

The CDR3 here is CSVELGLQIYNEQFF. The CDR3 nucleotides read TGCAGCGTTGAGCTCGGACTACAAATCTACAATGAGCAGTTCTTC. The V gene is TRBV29-1, the J gene TRBJ2-1; D is possibly TRBD2 (6 bases). The length of the CDR3 is 15 residues. The V gene's germline CDR1 is SQVTM and CDR2 ANQGSEA. Trimming stripped 3 bases from V and 3 bases from J, with 15 bases between.

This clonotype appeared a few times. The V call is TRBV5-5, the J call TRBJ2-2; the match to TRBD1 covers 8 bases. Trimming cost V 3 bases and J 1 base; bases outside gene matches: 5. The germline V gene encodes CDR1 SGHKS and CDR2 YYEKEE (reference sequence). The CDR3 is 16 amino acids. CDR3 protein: CASSSPGQGNTGELFF. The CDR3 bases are TGTGCCAGCAGCTCCCCAGGACAGGGGAACACCGGGGAGCTGTTTTTT.

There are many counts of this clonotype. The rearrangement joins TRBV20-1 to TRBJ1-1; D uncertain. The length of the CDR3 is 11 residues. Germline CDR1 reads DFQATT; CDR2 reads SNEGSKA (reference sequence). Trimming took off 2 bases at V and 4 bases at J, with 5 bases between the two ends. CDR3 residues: CSARTATEAFF. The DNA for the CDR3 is TGCAGTGCTAGAACCGCCACTGAAGCTTTCTTT.

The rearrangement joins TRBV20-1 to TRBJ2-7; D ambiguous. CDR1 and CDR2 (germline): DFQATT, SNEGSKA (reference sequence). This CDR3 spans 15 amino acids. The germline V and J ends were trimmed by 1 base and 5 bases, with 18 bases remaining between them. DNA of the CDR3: TGCAGTGCTAGAGCTTCGACCAGGCTTGAGGACGAGCAGTACTTC. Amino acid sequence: CSARASTRLEDEQYF.

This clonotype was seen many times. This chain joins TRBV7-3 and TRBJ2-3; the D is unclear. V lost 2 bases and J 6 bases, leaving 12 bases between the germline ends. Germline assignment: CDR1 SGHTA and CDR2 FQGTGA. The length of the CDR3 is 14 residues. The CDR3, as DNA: TGTGCCAGCAGCTTATCTAGTTACTCCGATACGCAGTATTTT. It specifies CASSLSSYSDTQYF.

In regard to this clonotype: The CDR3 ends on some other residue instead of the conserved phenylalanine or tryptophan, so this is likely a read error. CDR3 sequence: CASSASSSGNTIYL. CDR3 coding DNA: TGTGCCAGCAGCGCCTCTAGCTCTGGAAACACCATATATTTG. This chain connects TRBV7-2 to TRBJ1-3; D remains unclear. V lost 5 bases to trimming and J lost 0 bases, with 8 bases between them. Germline V gene data show CDR1 as SGHTA and CDR2 as FQGNSA. The length of the CDR3 is 14 residues.

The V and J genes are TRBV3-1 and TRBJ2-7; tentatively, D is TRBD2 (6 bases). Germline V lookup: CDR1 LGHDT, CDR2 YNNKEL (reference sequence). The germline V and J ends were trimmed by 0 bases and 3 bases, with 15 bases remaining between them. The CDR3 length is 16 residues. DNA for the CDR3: TGTGCCAGCAGCCAAGAGAGAGCGGGCGGACGCTACGAGCAGTACTTC. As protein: CASSQERAGGRYEQYF.

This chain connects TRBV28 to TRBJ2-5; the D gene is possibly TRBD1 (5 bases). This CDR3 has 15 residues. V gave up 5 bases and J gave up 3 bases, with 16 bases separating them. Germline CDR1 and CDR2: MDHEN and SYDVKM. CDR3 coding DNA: TGTGCCAGCAGTCCGGCAGGGCCTTCCGAAGAGACCCAGTACTTC. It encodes CASSPAGPSEETQYF.